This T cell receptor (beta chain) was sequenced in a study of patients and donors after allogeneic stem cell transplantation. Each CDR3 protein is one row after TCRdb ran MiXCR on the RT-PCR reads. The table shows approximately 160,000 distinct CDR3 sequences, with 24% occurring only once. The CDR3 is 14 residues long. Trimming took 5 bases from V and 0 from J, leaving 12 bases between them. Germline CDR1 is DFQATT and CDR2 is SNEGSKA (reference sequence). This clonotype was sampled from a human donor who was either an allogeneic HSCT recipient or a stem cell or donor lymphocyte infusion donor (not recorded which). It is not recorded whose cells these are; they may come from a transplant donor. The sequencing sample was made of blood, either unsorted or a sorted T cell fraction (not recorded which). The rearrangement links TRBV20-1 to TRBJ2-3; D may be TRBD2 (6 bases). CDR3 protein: CSAGSGTSTDTQYF. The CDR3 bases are TGCAGTGCTGGTAGCGGTACTAGCACAGATACGCAGTATTTT.